These T cell receptor beta chains were read from a single sample in a study of beta chain features in type 1 diabetes. The data were produced by immunoSEQ multiplex PCR, yet TCRdb's version contains in-frame clones alone and is incomplete. Of roughly 730,000 clones listed, roughly 13% are singletons. Sequenced: naive CD4+ T cells from blood. The receptors were gathered from a man younger than 30 with type 1 diabetes. The CDR3 runs from the conserved cysteine through the conserved F or W. Each record gives: J gene, clone size, CDR3 length, V gene, D gene, CDR3 DNA, CDR3 protein. A D gene is named only where the DNA matches it firmly. The size entry is marked missing in some rows and otherwise reads once, few, many or a size class.

>TRBJ2-7|NA|14|TRBV4-1|NA
TGCGCCAGCAGCCAAGGGACGGTTACCTACGAGCAGTACTTC
CASSQGTVTYEQYF
>TRBJ1-4|few|12|TRBV29-1|NA
TGCAGCGTTAGCAGTGGAATGGAAAAACTGTTTTTT
CSVSSGMEKLFF
>TRBJ2-6|NA|15|TRBV5-6|NA
TGTGCCAGCAGCTTGGGTGCCTCTGGGGCCAACGTCCTGACTTTC
CASSLGASGANVLTF
>TRBJ1-2|NA|15|TRBV19|NA
TGTGCCAGTAGTCAAGACGGACCGACGCTATATGGCTACACCTTC
CASSQDGPTLYGYTF
>TRBJ2-4|NA|16|TRBV19|NA
TGTGCCAGTAGTATTGGGACAACACTAGCCAAAAACATTCAGTACTTC
CASSIGTTLAKNIQYF
>TRBJ2-7|NA|14|TRBV5-4|TRBD1
TGTGCCAGCAGCATAGGACAGGGGGGAAACGAGCAGTACTTC
CASSIGQGGNEQYF
>TRBJ2-7|NA|14|TRBV30|TRBD1
TGTGCCTGGGGAAGGGCCGGGACAGTCTACGAGCAGTACTTC
CAWGRAGTVYEQYF
>TRBJ1-2|few|16|TRBV19|NA
TGTGCCAGTAGCGAGTGGGCGTCGGAGGTCGGCTATGGCTACACCTTC
CASSEWASEVGYGYTF
>TRBJ2-7|NA|13|TRBV4-2|TRBD2
TGTGCCAGCAGATCCGCTAGCGGGACCGAGCAGTACTTC
CASRSASGTEQYF
>TRBJ2-7|NA|15|TRBV14|TRBD2
TGTGCCAGCAGCCGTATAGCGGGGAGCTCCTACGAGCAGTACTTC
CASSRIAGSSYEQYF
>TRBJ2-3|NA|15|TRBV7-2|NA
TGTGCCAGCTCCTTCCGGGACTGGGCCACAGATACGCAGTATTTT
CASSFRDWATDTQYF
>TRBJ2-1|NA|16|TRBV7-2|TRBD2
TGTGCCAGCAGCCCCGAGCCGGGACTAGCCAAAAATGAGCAGTTCTTC
CASSPEPGLAKNEQFF
>TRBJ2-1|NA|14|TRBV30|TRBD1
TGTGCCTGGTCGCGGGACAGGGAGAGAGTAAAGATGTTCTTC
CAWSRDRERVKMFF
>TRBJ1-2|NA|11|TRBV30|NA
TGTGCCTGCCCGGACGGCTATGGCTACACCTTC
CACPDGYGYTF
>TRBJ1-5|NA|12|TRBV18|NA
TGTGCCAGCTCGGGGCAAAATCAGCCCCAGCATTTT
CASSGQNQPQHF
>TRBJ2-3|NA|16|TRBV19|NA
TGTGCCAGTAGTATAGATCGTTGGACCCACACAGATACGCAGTATTTT
CASSIDRWTHTDTQYF
>TRBJ1-2|few|15|TRBV5-1|TRBD1
TGCGCCAGCAGCAGCGGACAGGGCGCTAACTATGGCTACACCTTC
CASSSGQGANYGYTF
>TRBJ2-1|few|14|TRBV5-6|NA
TGTGCCAGCAGCTTGGTCAGGGTGGGGAGTAAAGAGTTCTTC
CASSLVRVGSKEFF
>TRBJ1-2|few|14|TRBV9|NA
TGTGCCAGCAGCGCCATCCAGGGAGGGTATGGCTACACCTTC
CASSAIQGGYGYTF
>TRBJ1-1|NA|16|TRBV30|NA
TGTGCCTGGAGTGCAACCCCTACAGGGAAGAACACTGAAGCTTTCTTT
CAWSATPTGKNTEAFF
>TRBJ2-7|few|13|TRBV6-1|NA
TGTGCCAGCGGGGGACGCGGGGCCTACGAGCAGTACTTC
CASGGRGAYEQYF
>TRBJ2-3|few|15|TRBV13|TRBD2
TGTGCCAGCAACCGGGGGGGCCTCGAAGGAGATACGCAGTATTTT
CASNRGGLEGDTQYF